The T cell receptor (beta chain) under discussion was sequenced for a study of neurological immune-mediated disorders. Study-wide results and caveats: According to phylogenetic grouping, one related-CDR3 cluster, a possible signature, contained the repertoires of 18 of 34 multiple sclerosis patients.

CDR3 length: 16 residues. Germline CDR1 is SSHAT and CDR2 is FNYEAQ (reference sequence). This clonotype came up many times. Its antigen remains unidentified. Compared with germline, one end of the junction differs, possibly owing to a read error. Every sequencing run generated in excess of 180 million TCR-beta sequences. These sequences covered 15-18 subjects. A single record per CDR3 protein comes from TCRdb applying MiXCR to the 5' RACE reads. The table has about 95,000 distinct CDR3 sequences, around 3.3% seen once. The TCR comes from a young woman with multiple sclerosis. Sequenced input: PBMCs. The chain employs TRBV7-7 and TRBJ2-1, with D tentatively TRBD2 (5 bases). CDR3 region: CASSLEGPAEYNEQFF. Written as DNA, the CDR3 is TGTGCTAGCAGCTTAGAGGGTCCAGCGGAGTACAATGAGCAGTTCTTC.